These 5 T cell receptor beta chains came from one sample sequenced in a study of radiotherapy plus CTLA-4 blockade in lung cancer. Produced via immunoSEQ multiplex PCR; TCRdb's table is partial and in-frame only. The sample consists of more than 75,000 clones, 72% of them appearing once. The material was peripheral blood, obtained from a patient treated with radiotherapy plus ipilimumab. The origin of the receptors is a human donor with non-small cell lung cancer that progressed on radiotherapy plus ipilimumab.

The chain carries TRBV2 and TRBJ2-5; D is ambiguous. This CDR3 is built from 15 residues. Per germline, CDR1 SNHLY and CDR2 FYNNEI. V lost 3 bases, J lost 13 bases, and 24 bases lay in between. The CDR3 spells CASSDIRSSSYERYF. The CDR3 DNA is TGTGCCAGCAGTGACATTCGGTCGAGCTCCTACGAGCGGTACTTC.

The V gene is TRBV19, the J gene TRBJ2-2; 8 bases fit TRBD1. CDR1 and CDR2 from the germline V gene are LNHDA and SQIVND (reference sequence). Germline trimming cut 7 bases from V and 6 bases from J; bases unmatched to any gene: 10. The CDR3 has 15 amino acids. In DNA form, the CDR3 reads TGTGCCAGTACTGATCGAGGGACAGGTGCCGGGGAGCTGTTTTTT. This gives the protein CASTDRGTGAGELFF.

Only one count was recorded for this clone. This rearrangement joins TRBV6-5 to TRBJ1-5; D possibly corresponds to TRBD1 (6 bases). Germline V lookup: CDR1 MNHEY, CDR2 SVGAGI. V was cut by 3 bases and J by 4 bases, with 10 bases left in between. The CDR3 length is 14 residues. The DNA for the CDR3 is TGTGCCAGCAGTTATGGGCAGGGGAATCAGCCCCAGCATTTT. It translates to CASSYGQGNQPQHF.

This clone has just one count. This CDR3 is CASTRLGAGGDEQYF. The DNA of the CDR3 is TGTGCCAGCACTCGACTAGGGGCCGGGGGGGACGAGCAGTACTTC. This rearrangement joins TRBV2 to TRBJ2-7; TRBD2 agrees at 8 bases. This CDR3 contains 15 residues. J gave up 5 bases and V 7 bases, and 13 bases lay outside the gene matches. From germline, CDR1 is SNHLY and CDR2 FYNNEI.

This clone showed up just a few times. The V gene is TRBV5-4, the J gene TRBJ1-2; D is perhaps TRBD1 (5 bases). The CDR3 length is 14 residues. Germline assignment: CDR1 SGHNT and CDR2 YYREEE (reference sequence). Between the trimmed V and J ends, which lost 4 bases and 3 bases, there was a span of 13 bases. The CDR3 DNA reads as TGTGCCAGCAGCCAGCAGGGCTCGGACTATGGCTACACCTTC. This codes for CASSQQGSDYGYTF.